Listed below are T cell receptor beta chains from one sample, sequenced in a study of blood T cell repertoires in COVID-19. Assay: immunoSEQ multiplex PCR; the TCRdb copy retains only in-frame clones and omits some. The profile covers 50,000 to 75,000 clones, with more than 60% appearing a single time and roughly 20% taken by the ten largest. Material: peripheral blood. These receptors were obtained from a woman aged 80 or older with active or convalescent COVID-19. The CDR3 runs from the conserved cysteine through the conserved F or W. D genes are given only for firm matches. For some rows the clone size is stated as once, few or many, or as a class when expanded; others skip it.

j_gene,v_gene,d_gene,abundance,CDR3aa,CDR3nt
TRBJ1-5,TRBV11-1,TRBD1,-,CASSQGVNQPQHF,TGTGCCAGCAGCCAGGGGGTAAATCAGCCCCAGCATTTT
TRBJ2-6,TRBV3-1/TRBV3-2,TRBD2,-,CASSPGRGVSGANVLTF,TGTGCCAGCAGCCCCGGACGGGGGGTCTCTGGGGCCAACGTCCTGACTTTC
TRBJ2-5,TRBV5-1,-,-,CASSSRINQETQYF,TGCGCCAGCAGCTCTAGAATAAACCAAGAGACCCAGTACTTC
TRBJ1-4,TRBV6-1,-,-,CASSEGYGLGKLFF,TGTGCCAGCAGTGAAGGTTACGGTCTTGGAAAACTGTTTTTT
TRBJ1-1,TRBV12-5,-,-,CASGPRMDTEAFF,TGTGCTAGTGGTCCCAGGATGGACACTGAAGCTTTCTTT
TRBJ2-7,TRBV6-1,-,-,CASSVETYEQYF,TGTGCCAGCAGTGTCGAGACCTACGAGCAGTACTTC
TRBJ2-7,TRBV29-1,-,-,CSVRTAANSYEQYF,TGCAGCGTACGGACAGCGGCCAACTCCTACGAGCAGTACTTC
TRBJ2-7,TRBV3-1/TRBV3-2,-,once,CASSQQPGSSFYEQYF,TGTGCCAGCAGCCAACAGCCGGGGAGTTCATTCTACGAGCAGTACTTC
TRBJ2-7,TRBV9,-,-,CASSAGTNYEQYF,TGTGCCAGCAGCGCCGGGACAAACTACGAGCAGTACTTC
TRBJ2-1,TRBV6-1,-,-,CASSELNEQFF,TGTGCCAGCAGTGAACTCAATGAGCAGTTCTTC
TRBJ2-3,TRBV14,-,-,CASSQLQSTDTQYF,TGTGCCAGCAGCCAATTACAGAGCACAGATACGCAGTATTTT
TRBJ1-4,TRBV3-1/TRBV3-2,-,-,CATRNTGRNEKLFF,TGTGCCACTCGAAATACAGGGCGTAATGAAAAACTGTTTTTT
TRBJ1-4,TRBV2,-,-,CASRGSGYNEKLFF,TGTGCCAGCAGGGGCAGCGGATATAATGAAAAACTGTTTTTT
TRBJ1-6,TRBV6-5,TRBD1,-,CASSLNRGRALHF,TGTGCCAGCAGCTTAAACAGGGGTAGGGCCCTCCACTTT
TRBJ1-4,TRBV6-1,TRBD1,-,CASSGPTLGTGGEKLFF,TGTGCCAGCAGTGGACCTACTCTCGGGACAGGGGGGGAAAAACTGTTTTTT
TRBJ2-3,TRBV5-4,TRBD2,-,CASSPGTSVSTDTQYF,TGTGCCAGCAGCCCAGGGACTAGCGTTAGCACAGATACGCAGTATTTT
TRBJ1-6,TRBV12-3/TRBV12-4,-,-,CASSLNNSPLHF,TGTGCCAGCAGTCTAAATAATTCACCCCTCCACTTT
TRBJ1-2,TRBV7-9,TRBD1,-,CASSLVGGGSGYTF,TGTGCCAGCAGCTTAGTAGGGGGCGGATCTGGCTACACCTTC
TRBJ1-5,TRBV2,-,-,CASRRDSNQPQHF,TGTGCCAGCAGGCGGGATAGCAATCAGCCCCAGCATTTT
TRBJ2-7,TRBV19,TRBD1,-,CASSRSPGTVSYEQYF,TGTGCCAGTAGCCGCTCCCCCGGGACAGTGTCCTACGAGCAGTACTTC
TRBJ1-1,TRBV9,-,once,CASSVSGVGTMGEAFF,TGTGCCAGCAGCGTGTCAGGGGTAGGAACTATGGGTGAAGCTTTCTTT
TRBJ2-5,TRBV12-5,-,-,CASGPGVGVGETQYF,TGTGCTAGTGGCCCAGGGGTCGGAGTGGGGGAGACCCAGTACTTC
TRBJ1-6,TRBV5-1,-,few,CASSLGGGLESPLHF,TGCGCCAGCAGCTTGGGCGGGGGGCTGGAATCACCCCTCCACTTT
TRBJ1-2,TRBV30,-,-,CAWSPPHYGYTF,TGTGCCTGGAGTCCCCCTCACTATGGCTACACCTTC
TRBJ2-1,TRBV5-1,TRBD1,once,CASSRSGQGVGGGEQFF,TGCGCCAGCAGCCGCTCCGGACAGGGGGTTGGCGGGGGTGAGCAGTTCTTC
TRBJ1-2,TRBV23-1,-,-,CASSQSSPTYGYTF,TGCGCCAGCAGTCAATCGAGTCCCACTTATGGCTACACCTTC
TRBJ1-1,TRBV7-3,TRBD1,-,CASSWDRNTEAFF,TGTGCCAGCAGCTGGGACAGGAACACTGAAGCTTTCTTT